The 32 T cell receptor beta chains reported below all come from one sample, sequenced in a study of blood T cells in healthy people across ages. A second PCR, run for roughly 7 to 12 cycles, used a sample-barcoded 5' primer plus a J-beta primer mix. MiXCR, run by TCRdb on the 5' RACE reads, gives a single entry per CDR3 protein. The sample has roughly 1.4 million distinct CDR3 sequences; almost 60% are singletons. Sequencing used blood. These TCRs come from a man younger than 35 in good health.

CDR3 in DNA: TGTGCCAGCAGTTTGAGGGCTCACTATGGCTACACCTTC. This translates into CASSLRAHYGYTF. The V gene is TRBV25-1, the J gene TRBJ1-2; D remains unclear. The CDR3 is 13 amino acids. Germline V gene data show CDR1 as MGHDK and CDR2 as SYGVNS. The germline V and J ends were trimmed by 5 bases and 3 bases, with 10 bases remaining between them.

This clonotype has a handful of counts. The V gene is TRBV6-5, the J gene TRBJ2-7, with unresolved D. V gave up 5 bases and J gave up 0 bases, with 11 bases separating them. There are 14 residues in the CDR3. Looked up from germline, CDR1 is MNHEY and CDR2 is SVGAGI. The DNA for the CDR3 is TGTGCCAGCAGTACCAGTCCGGGCTCCTACGAGCAGTACTTC. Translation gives CASSTSPGSYEQYF.

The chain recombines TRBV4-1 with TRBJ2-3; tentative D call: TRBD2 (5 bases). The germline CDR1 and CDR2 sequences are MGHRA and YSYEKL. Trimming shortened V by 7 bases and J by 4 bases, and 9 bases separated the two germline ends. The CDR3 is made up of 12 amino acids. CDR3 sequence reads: CASKRSADTQYF. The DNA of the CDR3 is TGCGCCAGCAAACGTAGCGCAGATACGCAGTATTTT.

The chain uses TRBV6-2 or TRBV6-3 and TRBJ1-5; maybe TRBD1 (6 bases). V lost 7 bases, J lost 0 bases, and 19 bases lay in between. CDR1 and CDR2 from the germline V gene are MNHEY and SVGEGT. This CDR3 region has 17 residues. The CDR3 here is CASNPREQGFSNQPQHF. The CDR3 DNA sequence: TGTGCCAGCAACCCAAGGGAACAGGGCTTTAGCAATCAGCCCCAGCATTTT.

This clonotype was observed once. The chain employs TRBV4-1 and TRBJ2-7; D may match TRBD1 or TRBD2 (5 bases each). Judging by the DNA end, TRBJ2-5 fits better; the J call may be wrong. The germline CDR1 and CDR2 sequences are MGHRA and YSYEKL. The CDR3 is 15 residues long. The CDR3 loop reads CASSQVGASKETQYF. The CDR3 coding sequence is TGCGCCAGCAGCCAAGTCGGGGCTAGTAAAGAGACCCAGTACTTC.

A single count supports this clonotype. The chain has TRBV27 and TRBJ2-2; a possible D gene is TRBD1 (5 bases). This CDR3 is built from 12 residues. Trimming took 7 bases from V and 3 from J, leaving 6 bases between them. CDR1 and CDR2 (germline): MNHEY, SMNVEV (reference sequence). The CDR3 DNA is TGTGCCAGCAAACAGGACACCGGGGAGCTGTTTTTT. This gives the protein CASKQDTGELFF.

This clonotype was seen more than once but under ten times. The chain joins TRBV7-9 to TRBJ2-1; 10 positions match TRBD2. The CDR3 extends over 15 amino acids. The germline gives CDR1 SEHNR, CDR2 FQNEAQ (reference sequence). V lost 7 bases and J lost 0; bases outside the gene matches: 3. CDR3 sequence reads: CASNKREGSYNEQFF. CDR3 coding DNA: TGTGCCAGCAACAAGCGGGAGGGCTCCTACAATGAGCAGTTCTTC.

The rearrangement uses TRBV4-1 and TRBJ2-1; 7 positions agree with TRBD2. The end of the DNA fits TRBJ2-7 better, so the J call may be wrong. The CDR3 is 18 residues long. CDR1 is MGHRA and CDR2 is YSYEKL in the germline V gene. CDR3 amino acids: CASSQQVRGGSSYNEQYF. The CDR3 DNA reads TGCGCCAGCAGCCAACAAGTCCGCGGCGGGAGCTCCTACAATGAGCAGTACTTC.

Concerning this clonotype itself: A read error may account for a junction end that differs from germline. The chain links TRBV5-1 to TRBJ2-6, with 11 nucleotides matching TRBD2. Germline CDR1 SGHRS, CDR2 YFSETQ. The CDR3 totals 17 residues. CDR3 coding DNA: TGCGCCAGCAGCTTGGGGCTAGCGGGAGGTGGGGCCAACTTCCTGACTTTC. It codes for CASSLGLAGGGANFLTF. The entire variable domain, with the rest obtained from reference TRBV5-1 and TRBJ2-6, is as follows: KAGVTQTPRYLIKTRGQQVTLSCSPISGHRSVSWYQQTPGQGLQFLFEYFSETQRNKGNFPGRFSGRQFSNSRSEMNVSTLELGDSALYLCASSLGLAGGGANFLTFGAGSRLTVL.

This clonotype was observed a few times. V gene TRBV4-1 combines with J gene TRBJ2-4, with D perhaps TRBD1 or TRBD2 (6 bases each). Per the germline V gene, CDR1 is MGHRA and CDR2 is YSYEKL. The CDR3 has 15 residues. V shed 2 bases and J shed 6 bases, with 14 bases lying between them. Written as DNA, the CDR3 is TGCGCCAGCAGCCAAAGCCCGCCGGGGGCAAACATTCAGTACTTC. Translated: CASSQSPPGANIQYF.

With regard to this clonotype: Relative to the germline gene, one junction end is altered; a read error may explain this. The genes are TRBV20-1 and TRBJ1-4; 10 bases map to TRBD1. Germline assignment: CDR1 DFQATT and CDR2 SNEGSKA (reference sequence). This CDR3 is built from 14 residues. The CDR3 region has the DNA TGCAGTGCTCGACAGGGGGCGATGAATGAAGAACTGTTTTTT. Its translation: CSARQGAMNEELFF.

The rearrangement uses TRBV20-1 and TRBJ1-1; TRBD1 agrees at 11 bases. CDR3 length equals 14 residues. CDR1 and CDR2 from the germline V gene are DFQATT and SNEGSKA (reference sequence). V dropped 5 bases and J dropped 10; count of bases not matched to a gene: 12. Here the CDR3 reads CSALSPGQGVAAFF. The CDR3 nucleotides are TGCAGTGCTCTTTCTCCGGGACAGGGGGTAGCAGCTTTCTTT.

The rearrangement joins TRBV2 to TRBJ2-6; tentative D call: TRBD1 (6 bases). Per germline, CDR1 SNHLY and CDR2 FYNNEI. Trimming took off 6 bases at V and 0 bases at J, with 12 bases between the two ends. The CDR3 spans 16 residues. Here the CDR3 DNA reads TGTGCCAGCAGATTGACAGGTTACTCTGGGGCCAACGTCCTGACTTTC. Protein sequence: CASRLTGYSGANVLTF.

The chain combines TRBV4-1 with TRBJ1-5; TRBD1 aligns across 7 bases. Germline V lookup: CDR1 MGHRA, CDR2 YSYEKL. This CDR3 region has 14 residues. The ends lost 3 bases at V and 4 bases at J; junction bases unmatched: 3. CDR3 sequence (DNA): TGCGCCAGCAGCCACAACAGGGGAAATCAGCCCCAGCATTTT. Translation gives CASSHNRGNQPQHF.

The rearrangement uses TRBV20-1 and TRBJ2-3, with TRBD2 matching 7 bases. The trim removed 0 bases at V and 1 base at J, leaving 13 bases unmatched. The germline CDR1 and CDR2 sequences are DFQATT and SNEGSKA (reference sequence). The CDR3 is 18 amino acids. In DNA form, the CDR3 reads TGCAGTGCTAGAGACTTGACTAGCCGAAGTTATGGCACAGATACGCAGTATTTT. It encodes CSARDLTSRSYGTDTQYF.

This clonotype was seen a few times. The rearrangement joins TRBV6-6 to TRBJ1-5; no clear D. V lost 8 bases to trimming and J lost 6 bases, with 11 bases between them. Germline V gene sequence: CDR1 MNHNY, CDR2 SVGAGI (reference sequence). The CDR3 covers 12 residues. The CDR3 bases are TGTGCCAGCGGAGGCGCGGGTCAGCCCCAGCATTTT. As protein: CASGGAGQPQHF.

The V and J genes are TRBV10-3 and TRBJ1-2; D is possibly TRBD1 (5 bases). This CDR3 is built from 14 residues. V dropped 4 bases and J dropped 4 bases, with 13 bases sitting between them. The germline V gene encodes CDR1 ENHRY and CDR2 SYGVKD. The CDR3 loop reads CAISGIRQSYGYTF. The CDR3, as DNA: TGTGCCATCAGTGGTATTCGACAGTCCTATGGCTACACCTTC.

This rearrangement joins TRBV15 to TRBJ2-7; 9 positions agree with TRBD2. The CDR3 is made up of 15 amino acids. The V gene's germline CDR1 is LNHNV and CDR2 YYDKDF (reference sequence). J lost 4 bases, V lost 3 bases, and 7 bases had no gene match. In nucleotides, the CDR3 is TGTGCCACCAGCAGCCGACTAGCGGAGACATACGAGCAGTACTTC. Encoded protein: CATSSRLAETYEQYF.

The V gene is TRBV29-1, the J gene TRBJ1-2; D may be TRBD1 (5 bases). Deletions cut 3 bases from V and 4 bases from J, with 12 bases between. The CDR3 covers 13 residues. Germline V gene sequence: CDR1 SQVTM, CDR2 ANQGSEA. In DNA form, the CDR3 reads TGCAGCGTTGAGTTGGGACGGATCTATGGCTACACCTTC. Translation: CSVELGRIYGYTF.

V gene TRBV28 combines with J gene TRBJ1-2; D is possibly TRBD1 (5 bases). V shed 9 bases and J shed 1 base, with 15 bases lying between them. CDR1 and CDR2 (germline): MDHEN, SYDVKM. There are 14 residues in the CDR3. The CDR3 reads CASSGTYLNYGYTF. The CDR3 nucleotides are TGTGCCAGTTCCGGGACCTACCTTAACTATGGCTACACCTTC.

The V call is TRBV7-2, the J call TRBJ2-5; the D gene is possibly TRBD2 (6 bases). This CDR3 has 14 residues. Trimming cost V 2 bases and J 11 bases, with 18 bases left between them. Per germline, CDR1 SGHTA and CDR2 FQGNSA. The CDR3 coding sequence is TGTGCCAGCAGCTTATTCGGGGGAGAGCGGACGCAGTACTTC. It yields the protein CASSLFGGERTQYF.

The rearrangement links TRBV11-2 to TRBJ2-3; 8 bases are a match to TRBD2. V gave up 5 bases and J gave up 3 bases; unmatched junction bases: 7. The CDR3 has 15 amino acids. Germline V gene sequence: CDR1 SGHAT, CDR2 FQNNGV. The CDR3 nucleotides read TGTGCCAGCAGCCGACTAGCGCCTAGGACAGATACGCAGTATTTT. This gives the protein CASSRLAPRTDTQYF.

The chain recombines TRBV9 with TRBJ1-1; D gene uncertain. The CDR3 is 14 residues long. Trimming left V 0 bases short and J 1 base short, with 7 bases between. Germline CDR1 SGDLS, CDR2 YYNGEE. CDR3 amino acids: CASSVDISNTEAFF. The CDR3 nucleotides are TGTGCCAGCAGCGTAGACATCTCGAACACTGAAGCTTTCTTT.

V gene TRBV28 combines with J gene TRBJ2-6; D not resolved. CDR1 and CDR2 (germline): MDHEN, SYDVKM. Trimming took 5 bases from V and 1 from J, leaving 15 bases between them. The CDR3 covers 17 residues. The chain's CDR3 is CASSEVPPLSGANVLTF. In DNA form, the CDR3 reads TGTGCCAGCAGTGAGGTTCCCCCCCTTTCTGGGGCCAACGTCCTGACTTTC. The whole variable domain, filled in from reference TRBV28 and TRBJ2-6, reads DVKVTQSSRYLVKRTGEKVFLECVQDMDHENMFWYRQDPGLGLRLIYFSYDVKMKEKGDIPEGYSVSREKKERFSLILESASTNQTSMYLCASSEVPPLSGANVLTFGAGSRLTVL.

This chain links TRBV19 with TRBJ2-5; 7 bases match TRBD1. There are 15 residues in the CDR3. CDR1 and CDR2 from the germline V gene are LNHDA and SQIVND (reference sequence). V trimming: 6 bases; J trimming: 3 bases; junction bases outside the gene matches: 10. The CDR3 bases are TGTGCCAGTAGACCAACCGGGACAGAGAAAGAGACCCAGTACTTC. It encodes CASRPTGTEKETQYF.

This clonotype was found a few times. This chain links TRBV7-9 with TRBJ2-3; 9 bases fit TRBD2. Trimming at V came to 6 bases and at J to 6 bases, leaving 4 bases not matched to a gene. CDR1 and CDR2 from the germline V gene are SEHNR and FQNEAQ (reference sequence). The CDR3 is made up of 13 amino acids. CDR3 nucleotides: TGTGCCAGCAGTACTAGCGGGTACGATACGCAGTATTTT. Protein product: CASSTSGYDTQYF.

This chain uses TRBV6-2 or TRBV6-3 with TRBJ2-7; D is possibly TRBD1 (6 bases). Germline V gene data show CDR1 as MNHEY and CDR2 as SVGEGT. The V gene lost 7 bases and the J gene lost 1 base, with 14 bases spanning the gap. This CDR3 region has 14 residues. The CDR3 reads CASTPDSRSYEQYF. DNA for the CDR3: TGTGCCAGCACTCCGGACAGCAGGTCCTACGAGCAGTACTTC.

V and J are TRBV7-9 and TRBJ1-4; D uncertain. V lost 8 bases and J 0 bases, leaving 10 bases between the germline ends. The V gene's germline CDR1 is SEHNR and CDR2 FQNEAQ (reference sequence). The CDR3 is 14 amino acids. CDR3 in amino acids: CASATGSTNEKLFF. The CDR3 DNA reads TGTGCCAGCGCTACCGGGTCAACTAATGAAAAACTGTTTTTT.

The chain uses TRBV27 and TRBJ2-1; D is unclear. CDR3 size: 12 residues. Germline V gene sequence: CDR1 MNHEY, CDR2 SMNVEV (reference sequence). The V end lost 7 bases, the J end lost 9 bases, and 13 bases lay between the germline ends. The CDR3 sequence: CASKRDTSEQFF. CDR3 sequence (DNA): TGTGCCAGCAAAAGAGACACGAGTGAGCAGTTCTTC.

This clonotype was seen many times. This CDR3 reads CASGGNSYEQYF. The CDR3 nucleotides are TGTGCCAGCGGGGGGAACTCCTACGAGCAGTACTTC. The chain couples TRBV11-2 to TRBJ2-7; a weak D match, TRBD2 (6 bases). V dropped 8 bases and J dropped 0 bases, with 8 bases sitting between them. Germline lookup yields CDR1 SGHAT and CDR2 FQNNGV. The CDR3 consists of 12 residues.

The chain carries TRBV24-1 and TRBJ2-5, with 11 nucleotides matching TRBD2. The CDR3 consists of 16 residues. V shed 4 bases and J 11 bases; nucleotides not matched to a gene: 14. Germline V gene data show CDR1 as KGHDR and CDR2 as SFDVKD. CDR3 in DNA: TGTGCCACCAGTGAAGCCGGGACTAGCGGCCTCAATGAGCAGTACTTC. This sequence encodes CATSEAGTSGLNEQYF.

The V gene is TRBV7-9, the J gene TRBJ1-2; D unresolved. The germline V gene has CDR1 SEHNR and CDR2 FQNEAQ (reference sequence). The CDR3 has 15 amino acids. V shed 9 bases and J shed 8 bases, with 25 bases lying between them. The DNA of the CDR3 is TGTGCCAGTGACCCTGGGAGTAGAGTCGGGTTCGGCTACACCTTC. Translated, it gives CASDPGSRVGFGYTF.